The 11 T cell receptor beta chains below were found in one sample sequenced in a study of blood T cell repertoires in COVID-19. The repertoire was sequenced with immunoSEQ multiplex PCR; TCRdb's copy has only in-frame clones and lacks some. The sample includes roughly 9,900 clones, around 77% of them seen just once. The sequenced sample was peripheral blood. These receptors came from a human donor in a cohort sampled during active COVID-19.

The V and J genes are TRBV4-2 and TRBJ1-2; 10 positions match TRBD1. This CDR3 has 19 amino acids. With 4 bases clipped from V and 8 bases from J, the junction kept 22 bases outside the gene matches. CDR1 is LGHNA and CDR2 is YNFKEQ in the germline V gene. The CDR3 sequence: CASSLWGHQGTGDRGGYTF. The DNA of the CDR3 is TGTGCCAGCAGCCTGTGGGGACATCAGGGGACAGGGGATCGGGGCGGCTACACCTTC.

J is TRBJ2-5 and V is TRBV5-1; D is unresolved. V shed 6 bases and J shed 4 bases, with 16 bases lying between them. The CDR3 extends over 14 amino acids. In germline, CDR1 is SGHRS, CDR2 YFSETQ. CDR3 protein: CASTIESPGETQYF. CDR3 nucleotide sequence: TGCGCCAGCACTATTGAGAGTCCTGGAGAGACCCAGTACTTC. The entire variable domain, with the rest obtained from reference TRBV5-1 and TRBJ2-5, is as follows: KAGVTQTPRYLIKTRGQQVTLSCSPISGHRSVSWYQQTPGQGLQFLFEYFSETQRNKGNFPGRFSGRQFSNSRSEMNVSTLELGDSALYLCASTIESPGETQYFGPGTRLLVL.

The chain joins TRBV5-1 to TRBJ2-5; D perhaps matches TRBD2 (6 bases). V lost 4 bases to trimming and J lost 5 bases, with 15 bases between them. CDR3 length: 14 amino acids. Germline CDR1 is SGHRS and CDR2 is YFSETQ. CDR3 sequence reads: CASSLTRGGETQYF. The CDR3 DNA follows: TGCGCCAGCAGCCTGACTAGGGGTGGGGAGACCCAGTACTTC.

The rearrangement links TRBV3-1 (or the pseudogene TRBV3-2) to TRBJ2-7; possibly TRBD1 for D (6 bases). Per the germline V gene, CDR1 is LGHDT and CDR2 is YNNKEL (reference sequence). V lost 1 base and J lost 4, with 29 bases in between. This CDR3 is 20 amino acids long. The CDR3 DNA reads as TGTGCCAGCAGCCAAGTCGGGCGCCCCAAACGGACAGTTTTGGTATACGAGCAGTACTTC. This sequence encodes CASSQVGRPKRTVLVYEQYF.

This chain connects TRBV5-1 to TRBJ2-1; 7 nucleotides agree with TRBD2. Germline V gene sequence: CDR1 SGHRS, CDR2 YFSETQ. With V trimmed by 0 bases and J by 0 bases, 0 bases remained unmatched. The CDR3 has 15 amino acids. CDR3 amino acids: CASSLGGSSYNEQFF. The CDR3, as DNA: TGCGCCAGCAGCTTGGGCGGGAGCTCCTACAATGAGCAGTTCTTC.

This clone was observed a handful of times. Germline and junction disagree at one end, which may indicate a read error. This sequence joins TRBV7-9 and TRBJ1-2; no reliable D call. The CDR3 runs 14 residues. The germline V gene encodes CDR1 SEHNR and CDR2 FQNEAQ (reference sequence). As DNA, the CDR3 is TGTGCCAGCAGTTTAGGAGGGACTAACTATGGCTACACCTTC. This codes for CASSLGGTNYGYTF. Full variable domain (rest looked up from reference TRBV7-9 and TRBJ1-2): DTGVSQNPRHKITKRGQNVTFRCDPISEHNRLYWYRQTLGQGPEFLTYFQNEAQLEKSRLLSDRFSAERPKGSFSTLEIQRTEQGDSAMYLCASSLGGTNYGYTFGSGTRLTVV.

The chain has TRBV5-6 and TRBJ2-5; D might be TRBD1 (6 bases). The CDR3 loop spans 14 amino acids. V was shortened by 7 bases and J by 3 bases, with 16 bases between the two germline ends. Germline lookup yields CDR1 SGHDT and CDR2 YYEEEE. The CDR3, as DNA: TGTGCCAGCCGCCATTGGCCAGGGGAAGAGACCCAGTACTTC. This codes for CASRHWPGEETQYF.

Concerning this clone: Since no conserved phenylalanine or tryptophan closes the CDR3, a read error is the likely cause. It is unclear where the CDR3 begins or ends on the DNA, so no DNA is shown, and the CDR3 is as TCRdb lists it. The chain links TRBV15 to TRBJ2-6; TRBD1 was called by the table and not checked on the DNA. The CDR3 comprises 12 residues, both ends counted. The germline V gene has CDR1 LNHNV and CDR2 YYDKDF (reference sequence). CDR3 sequence: CATSFPRRCDKV.

This clone was seen more than once but under ten times. V is TRBV6-5 and J is TRBJ2-7; D perhaps matches TRBD2 (5 bases). This CDR3 spans 11 amino acids. Germline V gives CDR1 MNHEY, CDR2 SVGAGI. Between the trimmed V and J ends, which lost 8 bases and 4 bases, there was a span of 9 bases. The CDR3 sequence: CASGRGYEQYF. In DNA form, the CDR3 reads TGTGCCAGCGGTCGGGGTTACGAGCAGTACTTC.

The CDR3 loop reads CASSEMEDSFSSGANVLTF. The CDR3 coding sequence is TGTGCCAGCAGTGAAATGGAGGACAGTTTTTCCTCTGGGGCCAACGTCCTGACTTTC. The chain carries TRBV2 and TRBJ2-6; a weak D match, TRBD1 (6 bases). Trimming took 2 bases from V and 0 from J, leaving 17 bases between them. The V gene's germline CDR1 is SNHLY and CDR2 FYNNEI. CDR3 size: 19 residues.

The chain joins TRBV2 to TRBJ1-1; 9 bases line up with TRBD1. The ends lost 5 bases at V and 6 bases at J; junction bases unmatched: 10. Germline CDR1 is SNHLY and CDR2 is FYNNEI. The CDR3 runs to 15 residues. The CDR3 DNA sequence: TGTGCCAGCAGTAGAGGACAGGGGAGGTCGGCTGAAGCTTTCTTT. This translates into CASSRGQGRSAEAFF.